The sequence of this T cell receptor beta chain was determined in a study of T cells in Graves' hyperthyroidism and ophthalmopathy. The authors deemed Graves' hyperthyroidism stable absent ophthalmopathy progression within 18 months. Uncontrolled infection, other autoimmune disease, pregnancy or lactation led to exclusion. Deletions cut 5 bases from V and 2 bases from J, with 15 bases between. CDR1 SGHRS and CDR2 YFSETQ come from the germline V gene. This CDR3 comprises 15 residues. The table lists this clonotype with many counts. There were TCR beta CDR3 regions amplified from RNA transcripts. RT-PCR in the first round (using the HTBI primer set) targeted the TCR CDR3. In TCRdb, the multiplex PCR reads were re-called with MiXCR into one record per CDR3 protein. The data contain about 360,000 distinct CDR3 sequences, approximately 13% of them seen just once; the ten biggest clones take up about 9.1%.

The TCR originated in a woman aged 18-35 years with Graves' hyperthyroidism. The chain links TRBV5-1 to TRBJ2-3; no firm D call. The material sequenced was blood. CDR3 protein: CASSFYSGNTDTQYF. Here the CDR3 DNA reads TGCGCCAGCAGTTTCTACAGTGGGAACACAGATACGCAGTATTTT.